This T cell receptor beta chain was obtained from a study of blood T cell repertoires in COVID-19. Turning to the study itself: Donors in the United States, Italy and Spain gave samples during acute or convalescent COVID-19.

Some clones are missing from TCRdb's copy, which holds only in-frame ones; the method was immunoSEQ multiplex PCR. The sample holds approximately 300,000 clones, more than 85% seen once. Germline assignment: CDR1 MDHEN and CDR2 SYDVKM. V lost 5 bases to trimming and J lost 8 bases, with 12 bases between them. The CDR3 length is 12 residues. Participants came from some 23 US areas, aged roughly 18 to 89 years. Participants' own reports of clinical history determined their cohort assignment. Sequencing input: PBMCs or T cells enriched from blood (not recorded which). The chain uses TRBV28 and TRBJ1-2; no clear D. The sequence derives from a woman aged 25 to 45 who had recovered from COVID-19. CDR3 protein: CASSHDWSGYTF. CDR3 nucleotide sequence: TGTGCCAGCAGTCACGACTGGAGCGGCTACACCTTC.